This TCR beta chain was captured by sequencing in a study of blood T cell repertoires in COVID-19. In the study overall: There were acute and convalescent COVID-19 samples, and they came from the United States, Italy and Spain. Sources were T cells, B-cell-depleted T cells, or PBMCs; the material itself was cDNA or gDNA.

There are 18 residues in the CDR3. V was clipped by 1 base and J by 3 bases; unmatched bases: 10. Germline V gene sequence: CDR1 SGHVS, CDR2 FNYEAQ. Per the original methods: Amplified reference gene primers provided the basis for estimating nucleated cell counts. Measured with immunoSEQ multiplex PCR; TCRdb has only the in-frame clones, and not every one. The D gene and trimming were derived from the DNA, and the V and J assignments and clone size from that table. Counted here are about 180,000 clones, about 87% occurring once; the ten biggest clones make up roughly 1.6%. Sequencing was done on a sample of peripheral blood. This receptor was identified in a woman aged 45-65 years with acute or convalescent COVID-19. This chain uses TRBV7-6 with TRBJ2-1; 9 bases align to TRBD1. In DNA form, the CDR3 reads TGTGCCAGCAGCTTAGTTGCGTTTGGACAGGGGTACTACAATGAGCAGTTCTTC. Translated, it gives CASSLVAFGQGYYNEQFF.